The TCR beta chain described here comes from a study of shared clonotypes between healthy human individuals. This CDR3 contains 14 residues. The V gene's germline CDR1 is SQVTM and CDR2 ANQGSEA. The V end lost 1 base, the J end lost 4 bases, and 13 bases lay between the germline ends. CD45RA-negative memory and CD45RA+ naive subsets were split from the CD4+ cells. The test was conducted at deep level. In the original processing: ImmunoSEQ sequences covered only the junction and lacked quality scores; filtering therefore differed. Only in-frame clones appear in the TCRdb table, and some are missing; sequencing was by immunoSEQ multiplex PCR. V and J calls plus clone size are reproduced from that table; the DNA served to infer D and trimming. This repertoire shows approximately 1.1 million clones, around 78% found once; its top ten account for 0.4% to 0.55%.

This chain connects TRBV29-1 to TRBJ2-5, with D perhaps matching TRBD1 (5 bases). The sequence was collected from a young man in good health. Some clones in this sample may be carry-over from other donors' samples. Sequenced material: memory CD4+ T cells from PBMCs. Subset here: CD45RA-negative fraction. CDR3: CSVEGLGQGETQYF. The CDR3 DNA is TGCAGCGTTGAAGGGTTGGGGCAGGGAGAGACCCAGTACTTC.